These 21 T cell receptor beta chains came from one sample sequenced in a study of sequential checkpoint blockade in melanoma. Treatment: randomized to nivolumab then ipilimumab (arm A) or the reverse (arm B). Assay: immunoSEQ multiplex PCR; the TCRdb copy retains only in-frame clones and omits some. The sample has about 5,100 clones; around 39% are singletons. The source material was tumor tissue (inferred from file names), sampled from a patient given nivolumab and ipilimumab in sequence. The source of these receptors is a human donor with melanoma.

This chain links TRBV11-3 with TRBJ2-3, with TRBD2 matching 13 bases. The CDR3 spans 17 residues. CDR1 SGHNT and CDR2 YENEEA come from the germline V gene. Germline trimming cut 5 bases from V and 3 bases from J; bases unmatched to any gene: 8. The CDR3 DNA reads TGTGCCAGCAGCCAGGTAGGGACTAGCGGGAATACAGATACGCAGTATTTT. It codes for CASSQVGTSGNTDTQYF.

The chain is built from TRBV30 and TRBJ2-1; 12 bases are a match to TRBD2. CDR3 length: 14 residues. V was pared by 7 bases and J by 6 bases, with 7 bases of the junction left unmatched. CDR1 is GTSNPN and CDR2 is SVGIG in the germline V gene (reference sequence). This CDR3 is CASLTSGRFNEQFF. The DNA of the CDR3 is TGTGCCTCCCTCACTAGCGGGAGGTTCAATGAGCAGTTCTTC.

The chain has TRBV14 and TRBJ2-1, with 10 bases that match TRBD2. Per germline, CDR1 SGHDN and CDR2 FVKESK. This CDR3 has 15 residues. With 4 bases clipped from V and 2 bases from J, the junction kept 2 bases outside the gene matches. The CDR3: CASSLLAGAYNEQFF. As DNA, the CDR3 is TGTGCCAGCAGCCTTCTAGCGGGGGCCTACAATGAGCAGTTCTTC.

This rearrangement joins TRBV29-1 to TRBJ2-5, with TRBD2 matching 11 bases. Looked up from germline, CDR1 is SQVTM and CDR2 is ANQGSEA. The CDR3 extends over 14 amino acids. CDR3 nucleotide sequence: TGCAAAATAAAAACCGGGACTAGCGGAAAACAGGGGTACTTC. It encodes CKIKTGTSGKQGYF.

This clone was seen a handful of times. The rearrangement uses TRBV19 and TRBJ1-1; no clear D. Trimming cost V 5 bases and J 4 bases, with 11 bases left between them. The V gene's germline CDR1 is LNHDA and CDR2 SQIVND (reference sequence). The CDR3 loop spans 13 amino acids. The CDR3 region is CASSLPGRTEAFF. The CDR3 bases are TGTGCCAGTAGTTTACCGGGCCGCACTGAAGCTTTCTTT.

This clone is labeled as medium-sized (0.01 to 0.1%). The chain has TRBV9 and TRBJ2-1, with D hard to call. The CDR3 covers 16 residues. Germline CDR1 is SGDLS and CDR2 is YYNGEE. V gave up 3 bases and J gave up 4 bases, with 17 bases separating them. The CDR3 DNA sequence: TGTGCCAGCAGCGCGTACTCCAGACCCCTTTACAATGAGCAGTTCTTC. Protein: CASSAYSRPLYNEQFF.

This clone has only a few counts. The chain recombines TRBV5-1 with TRBJ1-3, with a tentative D call TRBD1 (5 bases). This CDR3 has 16 amino acids. The V end was cut by 4 bases, the J end by 0 bases, with 14 bases between. CDR1 SGHRS and CDR2 YFSETQ come from the germline V gene. CDR3 residues: CASSLRGGSSGNTIYF. CDR3 in DNA: TGCGCCAGCAGCCTCCGTGGGGGAAGCTCTGGAAACACCATATATTTT. The full variable domain, its missing parts supplied by reference TRBV5-1 and TRBJ1-3, is KAGVTQTPRYLIKTRGQQVTLSCSPISGHRSVSWYQQTPGQGLQFLFEYFSETQRNKGNFPGRFSGRQFSNSRSEMNVSTLELGDSALYLCASSLRGGSSGNTIYFGEGSWLTVV.

The V call is TRBV11-3, the J call TRBJ1-4, with 9 bases that match TRBD1. Germline V lookup: CDR1 SGHNT, CDR2 YENEEA. The ends lost 3 bases at V and 5 bases at J; junction bases unmatched: 4. The CDR3 loop spans 15 amino acids. CDR3 bases: TGTGCCAGCAGCTTTGGGGACAGGGTAAATGAAAAACTGTTTTTT. It encodes CASSFGDRVNEKLFF.

The rearrangement uses TRBV15 and TRBJ2-3; D may be TRBD1 (5 bases). CDR3 size: 15 residues. Between the trimmed V and J ends, which lost 5 bases and 1 base, there was a span of 13 bases. CDR1 and CDR2 from the germline V gene are LNHNV and YYDKDF (reference sequence). This chain's CDR3 is CATSVRVRGTDTQYF. DNA of the CDR3: TGTGCCACCAGCGTCCGGGTCAGGGGCACAGATACGCAGTATTTT.

This chain joins TRBV28 and TRBJ1-2; a weak D match, TRBD1 (5 bases). The CDR3 runs 13 residues. V lost 4 bases and J lost 4, with 10 bases in between. Germline CDR1 and CDR2: MDHEN and SYDVKM. The DNA for the CDR3 is TGTGCCAGCAGTTATGGGGGAATCTATGGCTACACCTTC. This translates into CASSYGGIYGYTF.

This chain uses TRBV23-1 with TRBJ2-1; TRBD2 matches 11 bases. TRBV23-1 is treated as an ORF (open reading frame) with a function not yet certain. Trimming cost V 4 bases and J 3 bases; bases outside gene matches: 2. The CDR3 is 15 amino acids. CDR3 nucleotide sequence: TGCGCCAGCAGTCCAACTAGCGGGAGCTACAATGAGCAGTTCTTC. Translating gives CASSPTSGSYNEQFF.

In its sample, this clone was seen once. V gene TRBV6-8 combines with J gene TRBJ2-2; 11 bases are a match to TRBD1. V gave up 3 bases and J gave up 5 bases; unmatched junction bases: 17. Germline V gives CDR1 MNHGY, CDR2 SAAAGT. This CDR3 is 20 amino acids long. The CDR3 sequence is CASSYTGQGVELLWTGELFF. The DNA for the CDR3 is TGTGCCAGCAGTTATACGGGACAGGGGGTGGAACTCTTGTGGACCGGGGAGCTGTTTTTT.

This clone appeared a few times. The chain combines TRBV30 with TRBJ2-3; 14 positions agree with TRBD2. Germline assignment: CDR1 GTSNPN and CDR2 SVGIG (reference sequence). J lost 5 bases, V lost 3 bases, and 7 bases had no gene match. The CDR3 spans 16 residues. The CDR3 reads CAWRKSGTSGRDTQYF. The CDR3 DNA is TGTGCCTGGAGAAAAAGCGGGACTAGCGGGAGAGATACGCAGTATTTT.

The J gene is TRBJ2-2, the V gene TRBV6-8, with TRBD1 identical over 10 bases. The CDR3 covers 15 residues. With 0 bases clipped from V and 6 bases from J, the junction kept 1 base outside the gene matches. In germline, CDR1 is MNHGY, CDR2 SAAAGT. The CDR3 bases are TGTGCCAGCAGTTACTCGACAGGGGGCTCCGGGGAGCTGTTTTTT. Amino acids: CASSYSTGGSGELFF.

CDR3 in DNA: TGTGCCAGTAGTATCTCGTGGGACATAACCTACGAGCAGTACTTC. Translated, it gives CASSISWDITYEQYF. V gene TRBV19 combines with J gene TRBJ2-7, with a tentative D call TRBD1 (6 bases). CDR1 is LNHDA and CDR2 is SQIVND in the germline V gene (reference sequence). Deletions cut 3 bases from V and 2 bases from J, with 14 bases between. The CDR3 has 15 amino acids.

This sequence joins TRBV28 and TRBJ2-1, with D maybe TRBD2 (5 bases). V lost 4 bases, J lost 0 bases, and 13 bases lay in between. The length of the CDR3 is 16 residues. CDR1 is MDHEN and CDR2 is SYDVKM in the germline V gene. CDR3 sequence reads: CASSSLGVSSYNEQFF. The CDR3 DNA reads TGTGCCAGCAGTTCCCTCGGGGTCAGCTCCTACAATGAGCAGTTCTTC.

This clone was counted a few times. The junction and the germline gene differ at one end; a read error may be behind it. This sequence joins TRBV10-2 and TRBJ2-1; D is possibly TRBD2 (6 bases). Per the germline V gene, CDR1 is WSHSY and CDR2 is SAAADI. The length of the CDR3 is 13 residues. The CDR3 region is CAISVTRVNEQFF. CDR3 DNA sequence: TGCGCCATCAGTGTGACTAGGGTCAATGAGCAGTTCTTC.

This clone was seen more than once but under ten times. The rearrangement joins TRBV25-1 to TRBJ1-1; D remains ambiguous. V was shortened by 1 base and J by 1 base, with 1 base between the two germline ends. The CDR3 has 12 residues. Germline V gives CDR1 MGHDK, CDR2 SYGVNS. CDR3: CASSEWNTEAFF. Here the CDR3 DNA reads TGTGCCAGCAGTGAATGGAACACTGAAGCTTTCTTT.

This clone appeared once. The V call is TRBV18, the J call TRBJ1-2, with D unresolved. Germline V gene data show CDR1 as KGHSH and CDR2 as LQKENI. This CDR3 region has 13 residues. Trimming took 1 base from V and 4 from J, leaving 7 bases between them. CDR3 amino acids: CASSPQGAYGYTF. In DNA, the CDR3 is TGTGCCAGCTCACCACAGGGTGCCTATGGCTACACCTTC. The full variable domain, rest sourced from reference TRBV18 and TRBJ1-2, is NAGVMQNPRHLVRRRGQEARLRCSPMKGHSHVYWYRQLPEEGLKFMVYLQKENIIDESGMPKERFSAEFPKEGPSILRIQQVVRGDSAAYFCASSPQGAYGYTFGSGTRLTVV.

This clone turned up a few times. The V and J genes are TRBV6-8 and TRBJ2-1, with D perhaps TRBD2 (6 bases). Germline values: CDR1 MNHGY, CDR2 SAAAGT. V lost 0 bases, J lost 8 bases, and 14 bases lay in between. The CDR3 consists of 15 residues. The CDR3 region has the DNA TGTGCCAGCAGTTACTCGGCTAGCCCGGGGGATGAGCAGTTCTTC. Residues: CASSYSASPGDEQFF.

The rearrangement joins TRBV29-1 to TRBJ2-1, with 10 positions matching TRBD2. Germline loops: CDR1 SQVTM, CDR2 ANQGSEA. With 2 bases clipped from V and 2 bases from J, the junction kept 3 bases outside the gene matches. The CDR3 totals 15 residues. CDR3 bases: TGCAGCGTTGAATGGCTAGCGGGAGCCTACAATGAGCAGTTCTTC. Its protein product is CSVEWLAGAYNEQFF.